The clone carrying this T cell receptor (beta chain) was seen ten or more times. This entry is derived from a study of CD8 T cells in ankylosing spondylitis. Quantitative 5'-RACE with molecular barcodes generated TCR beta libraries. TCRdb itself ran the 5' RACE reads through MiXCR, one entry per CDR3 protein. The profile shows under 150,000 distinct CDR3 sequences, around 9% of them singletons. This CDR3 contains 14 residues. V lost 8 bases, J lost 6 bases, and 17 bases lay in between. This chain links TRBV12-3 or TRBV12-4 with TRBJ2-1; possibly TRBD1 for D (5 bases). The sequenced material came from blood, either unsorted or a sorted T cell fraction (not recorded which). This TCR was recovered from a male donor with ankylosing spondylitis or in good health (not recorded which). CDR3 in amino acids: CASLGKPGFNEQFF. Written as DNA, the CDR3 is TGTGCCAGCTTGGGCAAGCCAGGGTTCAATGAGCAGTTCTTC.